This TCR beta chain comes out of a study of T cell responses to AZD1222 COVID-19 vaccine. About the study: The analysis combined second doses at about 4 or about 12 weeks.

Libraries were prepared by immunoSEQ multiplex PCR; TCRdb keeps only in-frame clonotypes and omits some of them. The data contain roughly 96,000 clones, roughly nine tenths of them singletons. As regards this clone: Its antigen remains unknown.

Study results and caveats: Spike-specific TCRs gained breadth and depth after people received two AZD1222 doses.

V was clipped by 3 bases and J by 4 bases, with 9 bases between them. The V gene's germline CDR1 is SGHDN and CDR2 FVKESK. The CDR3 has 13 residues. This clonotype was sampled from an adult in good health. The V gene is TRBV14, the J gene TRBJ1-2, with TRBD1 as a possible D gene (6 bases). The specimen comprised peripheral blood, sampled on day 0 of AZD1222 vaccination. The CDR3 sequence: CASSQTGPYGYTF. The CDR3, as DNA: TGTGCCAGCAGCCAGACAGGCCCCTATGGCTACACCTTC.